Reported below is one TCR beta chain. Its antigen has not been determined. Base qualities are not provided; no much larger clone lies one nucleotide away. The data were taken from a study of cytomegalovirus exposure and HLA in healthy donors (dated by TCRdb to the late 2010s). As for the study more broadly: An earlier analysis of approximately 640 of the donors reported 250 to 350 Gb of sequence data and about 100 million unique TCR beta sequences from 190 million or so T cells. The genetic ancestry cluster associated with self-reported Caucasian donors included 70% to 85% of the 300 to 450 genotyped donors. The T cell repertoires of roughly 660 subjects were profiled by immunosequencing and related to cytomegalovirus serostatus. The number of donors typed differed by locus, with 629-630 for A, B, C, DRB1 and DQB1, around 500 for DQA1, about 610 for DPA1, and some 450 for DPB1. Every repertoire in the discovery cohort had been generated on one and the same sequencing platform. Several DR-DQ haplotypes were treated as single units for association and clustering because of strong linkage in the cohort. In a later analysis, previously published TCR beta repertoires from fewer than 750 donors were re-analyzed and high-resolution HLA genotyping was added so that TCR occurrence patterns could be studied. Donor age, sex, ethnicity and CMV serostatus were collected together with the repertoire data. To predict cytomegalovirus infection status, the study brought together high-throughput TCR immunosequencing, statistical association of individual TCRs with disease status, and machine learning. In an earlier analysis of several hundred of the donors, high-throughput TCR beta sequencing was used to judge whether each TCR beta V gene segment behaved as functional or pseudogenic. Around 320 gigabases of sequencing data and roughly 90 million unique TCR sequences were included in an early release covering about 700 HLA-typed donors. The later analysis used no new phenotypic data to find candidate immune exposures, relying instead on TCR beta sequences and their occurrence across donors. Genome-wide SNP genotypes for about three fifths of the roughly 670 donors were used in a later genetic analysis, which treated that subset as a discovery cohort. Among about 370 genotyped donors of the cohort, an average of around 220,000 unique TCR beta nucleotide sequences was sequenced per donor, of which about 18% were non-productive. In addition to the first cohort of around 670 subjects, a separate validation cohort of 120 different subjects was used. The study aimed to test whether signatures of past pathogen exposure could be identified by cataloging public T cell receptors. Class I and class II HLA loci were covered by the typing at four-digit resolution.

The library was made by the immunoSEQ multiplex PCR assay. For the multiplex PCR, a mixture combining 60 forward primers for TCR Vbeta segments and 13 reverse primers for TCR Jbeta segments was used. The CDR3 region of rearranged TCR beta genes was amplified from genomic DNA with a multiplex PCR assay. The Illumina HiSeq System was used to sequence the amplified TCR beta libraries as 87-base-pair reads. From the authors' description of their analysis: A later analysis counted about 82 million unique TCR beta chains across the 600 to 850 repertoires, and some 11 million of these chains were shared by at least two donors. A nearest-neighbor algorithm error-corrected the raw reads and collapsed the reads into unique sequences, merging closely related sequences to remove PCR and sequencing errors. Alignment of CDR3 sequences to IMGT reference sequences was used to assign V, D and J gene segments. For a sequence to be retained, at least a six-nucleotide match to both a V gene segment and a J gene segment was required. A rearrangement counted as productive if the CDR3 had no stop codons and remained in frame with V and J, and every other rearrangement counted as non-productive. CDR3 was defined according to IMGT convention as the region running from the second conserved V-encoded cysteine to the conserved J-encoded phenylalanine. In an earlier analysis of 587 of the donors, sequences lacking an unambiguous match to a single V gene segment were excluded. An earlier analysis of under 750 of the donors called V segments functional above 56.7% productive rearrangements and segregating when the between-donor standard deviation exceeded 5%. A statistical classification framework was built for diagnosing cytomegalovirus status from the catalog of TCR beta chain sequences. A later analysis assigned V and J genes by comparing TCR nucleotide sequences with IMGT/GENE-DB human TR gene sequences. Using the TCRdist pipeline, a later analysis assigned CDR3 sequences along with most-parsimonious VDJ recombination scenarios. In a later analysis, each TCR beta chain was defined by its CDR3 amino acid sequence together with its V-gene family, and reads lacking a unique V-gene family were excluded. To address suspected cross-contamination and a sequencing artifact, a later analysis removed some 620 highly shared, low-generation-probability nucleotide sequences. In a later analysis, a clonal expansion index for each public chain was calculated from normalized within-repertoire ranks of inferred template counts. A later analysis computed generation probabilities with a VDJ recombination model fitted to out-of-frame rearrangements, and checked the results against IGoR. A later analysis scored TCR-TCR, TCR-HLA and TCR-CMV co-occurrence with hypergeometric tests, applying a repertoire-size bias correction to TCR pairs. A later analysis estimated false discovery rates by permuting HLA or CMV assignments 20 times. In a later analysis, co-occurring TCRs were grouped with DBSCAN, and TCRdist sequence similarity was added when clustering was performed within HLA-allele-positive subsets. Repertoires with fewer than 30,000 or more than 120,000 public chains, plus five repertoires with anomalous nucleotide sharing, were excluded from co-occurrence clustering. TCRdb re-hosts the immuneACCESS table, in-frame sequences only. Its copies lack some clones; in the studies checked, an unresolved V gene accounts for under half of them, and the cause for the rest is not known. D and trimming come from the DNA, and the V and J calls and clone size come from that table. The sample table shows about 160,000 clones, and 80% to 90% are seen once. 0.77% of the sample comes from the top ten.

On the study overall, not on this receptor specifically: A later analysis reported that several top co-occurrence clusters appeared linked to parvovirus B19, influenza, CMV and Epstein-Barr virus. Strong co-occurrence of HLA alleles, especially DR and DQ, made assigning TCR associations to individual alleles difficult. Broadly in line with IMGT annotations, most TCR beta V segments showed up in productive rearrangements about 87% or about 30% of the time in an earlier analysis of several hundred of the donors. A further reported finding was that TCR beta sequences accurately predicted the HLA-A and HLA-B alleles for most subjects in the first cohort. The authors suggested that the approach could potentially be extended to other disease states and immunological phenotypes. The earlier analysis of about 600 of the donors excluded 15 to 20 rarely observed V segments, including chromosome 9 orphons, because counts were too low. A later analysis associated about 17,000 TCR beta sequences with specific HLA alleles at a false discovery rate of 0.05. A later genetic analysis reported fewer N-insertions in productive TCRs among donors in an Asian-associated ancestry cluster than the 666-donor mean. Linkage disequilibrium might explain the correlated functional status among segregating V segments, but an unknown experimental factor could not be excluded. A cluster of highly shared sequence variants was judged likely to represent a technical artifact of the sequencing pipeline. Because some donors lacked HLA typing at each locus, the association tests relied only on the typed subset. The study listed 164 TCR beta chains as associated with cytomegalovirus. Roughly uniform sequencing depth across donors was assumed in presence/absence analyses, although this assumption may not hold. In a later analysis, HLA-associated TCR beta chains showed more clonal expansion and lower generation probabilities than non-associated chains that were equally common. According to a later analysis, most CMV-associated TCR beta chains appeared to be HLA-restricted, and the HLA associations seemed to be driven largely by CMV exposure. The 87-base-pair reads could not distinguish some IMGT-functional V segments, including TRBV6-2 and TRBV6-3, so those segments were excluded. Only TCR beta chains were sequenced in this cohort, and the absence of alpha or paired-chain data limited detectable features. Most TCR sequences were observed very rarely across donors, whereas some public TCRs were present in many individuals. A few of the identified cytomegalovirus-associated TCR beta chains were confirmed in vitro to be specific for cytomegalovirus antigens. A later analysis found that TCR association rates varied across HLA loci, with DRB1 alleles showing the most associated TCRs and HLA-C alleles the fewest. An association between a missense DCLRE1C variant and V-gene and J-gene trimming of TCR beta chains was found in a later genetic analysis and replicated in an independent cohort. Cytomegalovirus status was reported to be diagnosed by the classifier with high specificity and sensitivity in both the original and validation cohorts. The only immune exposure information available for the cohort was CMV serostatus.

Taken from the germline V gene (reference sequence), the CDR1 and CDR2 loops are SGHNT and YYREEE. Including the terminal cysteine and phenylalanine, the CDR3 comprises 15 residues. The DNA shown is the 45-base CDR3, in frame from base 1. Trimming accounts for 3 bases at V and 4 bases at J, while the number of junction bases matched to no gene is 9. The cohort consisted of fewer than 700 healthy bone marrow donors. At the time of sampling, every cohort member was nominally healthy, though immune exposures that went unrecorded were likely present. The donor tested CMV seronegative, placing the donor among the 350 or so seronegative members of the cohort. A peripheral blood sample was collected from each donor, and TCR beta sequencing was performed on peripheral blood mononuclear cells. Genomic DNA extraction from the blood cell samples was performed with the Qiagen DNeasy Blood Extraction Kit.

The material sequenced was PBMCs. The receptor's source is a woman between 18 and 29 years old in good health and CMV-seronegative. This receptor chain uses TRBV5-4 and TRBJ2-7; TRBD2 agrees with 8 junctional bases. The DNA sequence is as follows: TGTGCCAGCAGCTCGAGCGGGAGTTTCTTATACGAGCAGTACTTC. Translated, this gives CASSSSGSFLYEQYF.